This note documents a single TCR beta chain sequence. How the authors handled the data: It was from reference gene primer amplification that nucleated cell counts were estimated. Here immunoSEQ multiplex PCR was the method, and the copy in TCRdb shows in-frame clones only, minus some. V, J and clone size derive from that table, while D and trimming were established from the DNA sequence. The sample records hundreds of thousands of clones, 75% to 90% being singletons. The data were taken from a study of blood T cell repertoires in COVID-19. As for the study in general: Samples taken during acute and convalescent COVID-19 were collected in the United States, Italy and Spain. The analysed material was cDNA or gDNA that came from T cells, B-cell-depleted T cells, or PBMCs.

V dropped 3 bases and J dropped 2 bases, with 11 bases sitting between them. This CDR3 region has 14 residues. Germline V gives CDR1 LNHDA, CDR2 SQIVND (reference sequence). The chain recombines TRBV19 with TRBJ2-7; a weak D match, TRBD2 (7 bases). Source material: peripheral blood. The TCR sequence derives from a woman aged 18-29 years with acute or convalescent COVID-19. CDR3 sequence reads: CASSIAGAPYEQYF. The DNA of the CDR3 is TGTGCCAGTAGTATCGCGGGGGCCCCCTACGAGCAGTACTTC. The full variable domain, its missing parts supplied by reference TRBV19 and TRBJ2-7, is DGGITQSPKYLFRKEGQNVTLSCEQNLNHDAMYWYRQDPGQGLRLIYYSQIVNDFQKGDIAEGYSVSREKKESFPLTVTSAQKNPTAFYLCASSIAGAPYEQYFGPGTRLTVT.